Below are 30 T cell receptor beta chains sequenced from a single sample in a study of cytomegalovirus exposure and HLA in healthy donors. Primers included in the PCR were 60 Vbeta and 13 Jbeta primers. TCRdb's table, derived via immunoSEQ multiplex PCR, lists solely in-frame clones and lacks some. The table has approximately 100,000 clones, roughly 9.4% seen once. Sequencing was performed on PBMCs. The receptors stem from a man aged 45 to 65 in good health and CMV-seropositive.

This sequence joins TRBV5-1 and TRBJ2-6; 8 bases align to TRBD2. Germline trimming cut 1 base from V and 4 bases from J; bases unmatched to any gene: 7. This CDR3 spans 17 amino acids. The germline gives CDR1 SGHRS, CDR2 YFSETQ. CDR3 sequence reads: CASSLRGGREGANVLTF. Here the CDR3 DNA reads TGCGCCAGCAGCTTGCGGGGGGGGAGGGAAGGGGCCAACGTCCTGACTTTC.

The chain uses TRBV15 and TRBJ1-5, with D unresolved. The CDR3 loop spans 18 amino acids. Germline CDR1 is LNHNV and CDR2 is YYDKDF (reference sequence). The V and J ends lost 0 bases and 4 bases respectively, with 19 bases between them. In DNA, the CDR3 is TGTGCCACCAGCAGAGATCCTCCCGGTCGGGTTGTAAATCAGCCCCAGCATTTT. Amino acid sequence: CATSRDPPGRVVNQPQHF.

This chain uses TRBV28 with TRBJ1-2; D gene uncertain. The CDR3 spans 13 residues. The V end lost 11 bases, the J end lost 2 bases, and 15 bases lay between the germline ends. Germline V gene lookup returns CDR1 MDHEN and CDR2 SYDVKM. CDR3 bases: TGTGCCTCATGCCCCGCAGGCAACTATGGCTACACCTTC. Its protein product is CASCPAGNYGYTF.

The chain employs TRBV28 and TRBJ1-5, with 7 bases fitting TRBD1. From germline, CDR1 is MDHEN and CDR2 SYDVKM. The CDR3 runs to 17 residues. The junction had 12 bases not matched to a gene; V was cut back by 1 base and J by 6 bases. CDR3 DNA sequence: TGTGCCAGCAGTTTATTTGGGGTGGCAGGGGGTCGTCAGCCCCAGCATTTT. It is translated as CASSLFGVAGGRQPQHF.

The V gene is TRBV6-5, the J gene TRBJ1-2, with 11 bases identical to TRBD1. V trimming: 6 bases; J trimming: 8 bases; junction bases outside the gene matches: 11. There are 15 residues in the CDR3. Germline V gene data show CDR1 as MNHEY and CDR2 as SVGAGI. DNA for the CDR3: TGTGCCAGCAGCAAACGCCTCGGGACAGGGGGAGGCTACACCTTC. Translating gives CASSKRLGTGGGYTF.

The CDR3 coding sequence is TGTGCCAGCAGCGCTTCACCGGGACAGGGGTCCGAGCAGTACTTC. This encodes CASSASPGQGSEQYF. The V call is TRBV7-3, the J call TRBJ2-7, with TRBD1 matching over 10 bases. The germline CDR1 and CDR2 sequences are SGHTA and FQGTGA. The CDR3 has 15 residues. The ends lost 5 bases at V and 6 bases at J; junction bases unmatched: 10.

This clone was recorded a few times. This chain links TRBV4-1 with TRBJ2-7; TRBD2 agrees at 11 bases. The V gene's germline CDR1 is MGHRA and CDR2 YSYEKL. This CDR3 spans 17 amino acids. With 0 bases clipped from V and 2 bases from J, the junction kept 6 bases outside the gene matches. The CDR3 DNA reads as TGCGCCAGCAGCCAAGAATCAAGACTAGCGGGACCCTACGAGCAGTACTTC. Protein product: CASSQESRLAGPYEQYF.

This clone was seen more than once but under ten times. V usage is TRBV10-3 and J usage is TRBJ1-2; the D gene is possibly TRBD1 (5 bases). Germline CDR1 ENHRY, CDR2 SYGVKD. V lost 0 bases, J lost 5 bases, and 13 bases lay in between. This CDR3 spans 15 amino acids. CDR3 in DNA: TGTGCCATCAGTGAGTCCGAGGCCAGGGTATATGGCTACACCTTC. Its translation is CAISESEARVYGYTF.

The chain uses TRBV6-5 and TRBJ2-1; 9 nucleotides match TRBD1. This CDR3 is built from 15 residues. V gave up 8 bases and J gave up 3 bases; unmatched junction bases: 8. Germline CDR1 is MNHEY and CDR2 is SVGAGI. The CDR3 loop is CASARRDRVYNEQFF. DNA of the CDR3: TGTGCCAGCGCCCGACGGGACAGGGTCTACAATGAGCAGTTCTTC.

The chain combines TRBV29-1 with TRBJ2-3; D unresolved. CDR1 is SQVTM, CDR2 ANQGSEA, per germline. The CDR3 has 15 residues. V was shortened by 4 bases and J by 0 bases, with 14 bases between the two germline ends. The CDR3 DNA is TGCAGCGTTGTGCCTACACAGATTAGCACAGATACGCAGTATTTT. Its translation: CSVVPTQISTDTQYF.

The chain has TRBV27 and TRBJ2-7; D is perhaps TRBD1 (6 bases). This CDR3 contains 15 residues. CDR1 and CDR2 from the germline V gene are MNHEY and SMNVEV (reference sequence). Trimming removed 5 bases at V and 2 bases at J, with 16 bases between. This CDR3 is CASSPDKTGTYEQYF. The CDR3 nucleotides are TGTGCCAGCAGTCCTGATAAAACAGGGACCTACGAGCAGTACTTC.

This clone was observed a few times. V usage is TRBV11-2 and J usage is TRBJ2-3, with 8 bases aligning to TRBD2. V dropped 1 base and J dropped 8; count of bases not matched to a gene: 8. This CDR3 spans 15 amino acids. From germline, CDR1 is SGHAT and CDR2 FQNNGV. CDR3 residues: CASSLGLAGGSTQYF. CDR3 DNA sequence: TGTGCCAGCAGCTTAGGGCTAGCGGGTGGGAGTACGCAGTATTTT.

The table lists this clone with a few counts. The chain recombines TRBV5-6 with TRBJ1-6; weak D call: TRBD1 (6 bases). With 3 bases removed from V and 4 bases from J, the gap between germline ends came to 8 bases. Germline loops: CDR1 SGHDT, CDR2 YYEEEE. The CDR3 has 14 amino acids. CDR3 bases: TGTGCCAGCAGCTCGACAGGTTATAATTCACCCCTCCACTTT. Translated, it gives CASSSTGYNSPLHF.

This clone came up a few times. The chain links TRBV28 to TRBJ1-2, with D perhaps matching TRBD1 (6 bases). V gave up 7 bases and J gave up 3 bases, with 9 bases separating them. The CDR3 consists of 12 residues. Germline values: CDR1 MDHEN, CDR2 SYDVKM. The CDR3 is CASTGADYGYTF. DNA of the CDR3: TGTGCCAGCACAGGGGCGGACTATGGCTACACCTTC.

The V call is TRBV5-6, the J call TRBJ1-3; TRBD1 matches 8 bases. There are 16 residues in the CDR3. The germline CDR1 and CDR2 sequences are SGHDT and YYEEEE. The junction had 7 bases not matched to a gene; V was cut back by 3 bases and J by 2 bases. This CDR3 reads CASSWGAGGAGNTIYF. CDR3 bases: TGTGCCAGCAGCTGGGGGGCAGGGGGCGCTGGAAACACCATATATTTT.

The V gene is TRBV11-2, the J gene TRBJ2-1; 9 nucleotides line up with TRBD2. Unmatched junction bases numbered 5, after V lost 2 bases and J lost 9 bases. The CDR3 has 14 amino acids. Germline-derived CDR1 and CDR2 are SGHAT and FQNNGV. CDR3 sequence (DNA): TGTGCCAGCAGCTTACTAGCGGGATTAAGTGAGCAGTTCTTC. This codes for CASSLLAGLSEQFF.

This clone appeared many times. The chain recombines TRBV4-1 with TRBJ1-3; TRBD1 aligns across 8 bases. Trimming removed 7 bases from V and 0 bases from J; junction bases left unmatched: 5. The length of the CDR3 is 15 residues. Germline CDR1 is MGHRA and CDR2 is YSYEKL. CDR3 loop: CASTTGAASGNTIYF. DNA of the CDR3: TGCGCCAGCACGACAGGGGCAGCCTCTGGAAACACCATATATTTT.

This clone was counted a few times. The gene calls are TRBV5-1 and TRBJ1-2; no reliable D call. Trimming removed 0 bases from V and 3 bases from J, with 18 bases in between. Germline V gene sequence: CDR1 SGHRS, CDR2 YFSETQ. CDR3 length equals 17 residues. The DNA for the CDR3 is TGCGCCAGCAGCTTGGATCAAGGCAGGAATCACCACTATGGCTACACCTTC. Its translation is CASSLDQGRNHHYGYTF.

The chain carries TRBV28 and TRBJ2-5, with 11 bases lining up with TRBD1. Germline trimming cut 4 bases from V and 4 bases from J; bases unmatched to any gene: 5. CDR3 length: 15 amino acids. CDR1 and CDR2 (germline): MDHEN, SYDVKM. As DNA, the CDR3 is TGTGCCAGCAGTTCCTCGGGACAGGGGGGAGAGACCCAGTACTTC. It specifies CASSSSGQGGETQYF.

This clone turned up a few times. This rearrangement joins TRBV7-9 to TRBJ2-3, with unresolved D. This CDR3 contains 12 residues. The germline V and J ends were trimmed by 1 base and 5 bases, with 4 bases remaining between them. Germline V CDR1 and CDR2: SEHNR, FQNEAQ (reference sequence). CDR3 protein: CASSLGRDTQYF. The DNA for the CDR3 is TGTGCCAGCAGCTTAGGGAGAGATACGCAGTATTTT.

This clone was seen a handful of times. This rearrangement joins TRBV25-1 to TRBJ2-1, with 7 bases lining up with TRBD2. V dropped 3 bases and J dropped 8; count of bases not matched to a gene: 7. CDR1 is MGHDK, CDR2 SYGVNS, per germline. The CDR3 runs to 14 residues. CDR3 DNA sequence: TGTGCCAGCAGTGAGACTAGCTTTTTCGATGAGCAGTTCTTC. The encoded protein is CASSETSFFDEQFF. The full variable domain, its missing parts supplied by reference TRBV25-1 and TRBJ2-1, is EADIYQTPRYLVIGTGKKITLECSQTMGHDKMYWYQQDPGMELHLIHYSYGVNSTEKGDLSSESTVSRIRTEHFPLTLESARPSHTSQYLCASSETSFFDEQFFGPGTRLTVL.

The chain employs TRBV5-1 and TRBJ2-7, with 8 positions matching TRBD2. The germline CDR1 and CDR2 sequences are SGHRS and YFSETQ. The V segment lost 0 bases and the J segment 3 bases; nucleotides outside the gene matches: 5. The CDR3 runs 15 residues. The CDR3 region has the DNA TGCGCCAGCAGCTTGGATGCGGGGGGTTACTACGAGCAGTACTTC. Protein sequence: CASSLDAGGYYEQYF.

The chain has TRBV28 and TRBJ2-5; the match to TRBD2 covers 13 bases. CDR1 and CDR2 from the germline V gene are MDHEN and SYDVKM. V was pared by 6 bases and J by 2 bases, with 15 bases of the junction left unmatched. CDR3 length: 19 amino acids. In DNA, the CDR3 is TGTGCCAGCAGCCGCGGGTTTCTAGGGACTAGCGGGACTCAAGAGACCCAGTACTTC. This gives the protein CASSRGFLGTSGTQETQYF.

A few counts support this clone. The CDR3 region is CASSLLAGEGHEQFF. CDR3 in DNA: TGTGCCAGCAGCCTCCTAGCGGGAGAGGGGCATGAGCAGTTCTTC. The chain combines TRBV6-6 with TRBJ2-1; TRBD2 matches at 10 bases. Unmatched junction bases numbered 10, after V lost 6 bases and J lost 8 bases. The CDR3 totals 15 residues. Germline V gene lookup returns CDR1 MNHNY and CDR2 SVGAGI (reference sequence).

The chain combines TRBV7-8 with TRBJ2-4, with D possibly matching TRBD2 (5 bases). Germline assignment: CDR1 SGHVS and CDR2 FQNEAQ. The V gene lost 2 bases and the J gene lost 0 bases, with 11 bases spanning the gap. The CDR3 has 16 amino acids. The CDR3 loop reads CASSLYPEGAKNIQYF. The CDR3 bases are TGTGCCAGCAGCTTATACCCCGAGGGAGCCAAAAACATTCAGTACTTC. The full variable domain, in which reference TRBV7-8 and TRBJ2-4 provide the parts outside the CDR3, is GAGVSQSPRYKVAKRGQDVALRCDPISGHVSLFWYQQALGQGPEFLTYFQNEAQLDKSGLPSDRFFAERPEGSVSTLKIQRTQQEDSAVYLCASSLYPEGAKNIQYFGAGTRLSVL.

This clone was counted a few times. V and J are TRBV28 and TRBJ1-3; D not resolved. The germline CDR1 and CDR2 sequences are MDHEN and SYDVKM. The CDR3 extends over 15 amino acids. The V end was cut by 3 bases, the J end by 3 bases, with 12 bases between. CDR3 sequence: CASSFFTGNGNTIYF. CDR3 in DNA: TGTGCCAGCAGTTTTTTTACGGGGAATGGAAACACCATATATTTT.

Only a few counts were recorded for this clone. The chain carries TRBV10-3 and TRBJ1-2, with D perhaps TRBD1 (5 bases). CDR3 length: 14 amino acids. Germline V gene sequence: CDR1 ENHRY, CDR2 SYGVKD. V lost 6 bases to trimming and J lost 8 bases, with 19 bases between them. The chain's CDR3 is CAISDQGSYSGYTF. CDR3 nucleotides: TGTGCCATCAGCGACCAGGGATCCTATTCGGGCTACACCTTC.

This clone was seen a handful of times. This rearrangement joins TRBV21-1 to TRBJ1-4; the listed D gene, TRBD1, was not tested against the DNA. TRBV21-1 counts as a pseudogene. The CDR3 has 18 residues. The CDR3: CASSKGDRGCGTNEKLFF. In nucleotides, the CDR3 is TGTGCCAGCAGCAAAGGGGACAGGGGTTGTGGAACTAATGAAAAACTGTTTTTT.

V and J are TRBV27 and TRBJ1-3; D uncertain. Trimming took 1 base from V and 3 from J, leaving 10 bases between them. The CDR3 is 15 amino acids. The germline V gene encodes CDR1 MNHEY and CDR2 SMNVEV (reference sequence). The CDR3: CASSLYPSGGNTIYF. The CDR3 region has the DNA TGTGCCAGCAGTTTATATCCCAGCGGTGGAAACACCATATATTTT.

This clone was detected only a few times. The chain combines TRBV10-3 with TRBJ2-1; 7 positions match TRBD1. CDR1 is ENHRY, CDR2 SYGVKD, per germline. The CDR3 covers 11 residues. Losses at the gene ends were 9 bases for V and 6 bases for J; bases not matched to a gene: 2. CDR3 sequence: CAMGQSNEQFF. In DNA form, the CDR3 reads TGTGCCATGGGACAGAGCAATGAGCAGTTCTTC.